This T cell receptor beta chain was sequenced in a study of blood T cell repertoires in COVID-19. Data came from immunoSEQ multiplex PCR; TCRdb stores just in-frame clones and leaves some out. The data show about 71,000 clones, just over 90% seen once. CDR3 size: 15 residues. The ends lost 2 bases at V and 4 bases at J; junction bases unmatched: 4. Germline CDR1 and CDR2: MDHEN and SYDVKM. The chain has TRBV28 and TRBJ2-3, with TRBD1 matching 9 bases. The sequencing input was peripheral blood. The TCR comes from a young woman with acute or convalescent COVID-19. CDR3 in amino acids: CASSLHGTGPDTQYF. CDR3 DNA: TGTGCCAGCAGTTTACACGGGACAGGGCCAGATACGCAGTATTTT.